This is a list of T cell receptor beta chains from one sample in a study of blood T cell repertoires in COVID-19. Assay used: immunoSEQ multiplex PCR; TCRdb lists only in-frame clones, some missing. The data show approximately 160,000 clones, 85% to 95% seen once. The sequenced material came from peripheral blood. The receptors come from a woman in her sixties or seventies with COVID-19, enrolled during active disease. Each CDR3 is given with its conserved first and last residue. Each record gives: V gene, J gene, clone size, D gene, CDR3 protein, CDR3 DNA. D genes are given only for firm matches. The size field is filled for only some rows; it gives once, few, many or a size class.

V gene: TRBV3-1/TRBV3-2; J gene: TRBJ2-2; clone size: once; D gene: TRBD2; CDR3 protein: CASSQDRGRAGPGELFF; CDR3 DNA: TGTGCCAGCAGCCAAGATCGGGGGAGGGCAGGGCCCGGGGAGCTGTTTTTT
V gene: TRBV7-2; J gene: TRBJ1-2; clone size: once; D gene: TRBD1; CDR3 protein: CASSLGRTGIYGYTF; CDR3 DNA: TGTGCCAGCAGCTTAGGCCGGACAGGTATATATGGCTACACCTTC
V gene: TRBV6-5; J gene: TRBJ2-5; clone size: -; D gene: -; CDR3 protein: CASTIGQPIQETQYF; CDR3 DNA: TGTGCCAGCACTATCGGACAGCCAATACAAGAGACCCAGTACTTC
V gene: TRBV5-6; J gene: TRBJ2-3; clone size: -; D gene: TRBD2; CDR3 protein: CASSFTSGGTDTQYF; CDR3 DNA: TGTGCCAGCAGCTTTACTAGCGGGGGGACAGATACGCAGTATTTT
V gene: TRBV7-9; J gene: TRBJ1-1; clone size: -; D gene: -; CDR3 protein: CASSLARGGRNTEAFF; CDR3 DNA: TGTGCCAGCAGCTTAGCTAGGGGGGGCAGGAACACTGAAGCTTTCTTT
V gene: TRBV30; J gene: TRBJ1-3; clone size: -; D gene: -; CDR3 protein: CAWSGGDSGNTIYF; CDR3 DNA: TGTGCCTGGAGTGGGGGGGACTCTGGAAACACCATATATTTT
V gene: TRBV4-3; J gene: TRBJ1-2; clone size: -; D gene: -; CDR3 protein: CASSQDLTGGLGYTF; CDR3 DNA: TGCGCCAGCAGCCAAGATTTAACGGGAGGATTGGGCTACACCTTC
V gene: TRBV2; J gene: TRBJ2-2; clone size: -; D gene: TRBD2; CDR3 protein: CATGGEPPTGELFF; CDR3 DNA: TGTGCCACGGGAGGGGAGCCTCCTACCGGGGAGCTGTTTTTT
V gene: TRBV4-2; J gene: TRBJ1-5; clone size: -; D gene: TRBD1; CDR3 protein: CASSQGDSLNQPQHF; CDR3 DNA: TGTGCCAGCAGCCAAGGGGACAGCCTGAATCAGCCCCAGCATTTT
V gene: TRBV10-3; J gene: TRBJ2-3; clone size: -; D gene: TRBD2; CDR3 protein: CAISEFNRKVTSGRTDTQYF; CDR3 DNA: TGTGCCATCAGTGAGTTTAACAGGAAAGTAACTAGCGGTCGCACAGATACGCAGTATTTT
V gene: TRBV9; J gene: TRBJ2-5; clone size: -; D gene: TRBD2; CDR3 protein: CASSGTSSRETQYF; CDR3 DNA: TGTGCCAGCAGCGGGACTAGCTCCCGGGAGACCCAGTACTTC
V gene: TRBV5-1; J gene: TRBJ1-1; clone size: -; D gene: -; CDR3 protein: CASSLGAGSYEAFF; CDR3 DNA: TGCGCCAGCAGCTTGGGTGCGGGAAGCTATGAAGCTTTCTTT
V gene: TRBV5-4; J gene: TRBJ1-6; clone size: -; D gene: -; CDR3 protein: CASSEQDSPLHF; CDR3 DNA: TGTGCCAGCAGCGAACAAGATTCACCCCTCCACTTT
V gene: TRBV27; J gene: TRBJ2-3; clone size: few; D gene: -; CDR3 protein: CASSLGGWQTTDTQYF; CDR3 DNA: TGTGCCAGCAGTCTAGGGGGTTGGCAGACCACAGATACGCAGTATTTT
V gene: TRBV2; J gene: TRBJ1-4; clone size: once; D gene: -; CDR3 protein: CASSRVPGVAVEKLFF; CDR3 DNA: TGTGCCAGCAGTCGAGTTCCAGGGGTGGCGGTTGAAAAACTGTTTTTT
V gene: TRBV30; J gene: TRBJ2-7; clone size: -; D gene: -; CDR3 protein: CAWSVGQYEQYF; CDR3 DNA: TGTGCCTGGAGTGTTGGGCAGTACGAGCAGTACTTC
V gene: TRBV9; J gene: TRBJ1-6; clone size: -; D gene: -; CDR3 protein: CASSVGGSNSPLHF; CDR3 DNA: TGTGCCAGCAGCGTAGGGGGCTCTAATTCACCCCTCCACTTT